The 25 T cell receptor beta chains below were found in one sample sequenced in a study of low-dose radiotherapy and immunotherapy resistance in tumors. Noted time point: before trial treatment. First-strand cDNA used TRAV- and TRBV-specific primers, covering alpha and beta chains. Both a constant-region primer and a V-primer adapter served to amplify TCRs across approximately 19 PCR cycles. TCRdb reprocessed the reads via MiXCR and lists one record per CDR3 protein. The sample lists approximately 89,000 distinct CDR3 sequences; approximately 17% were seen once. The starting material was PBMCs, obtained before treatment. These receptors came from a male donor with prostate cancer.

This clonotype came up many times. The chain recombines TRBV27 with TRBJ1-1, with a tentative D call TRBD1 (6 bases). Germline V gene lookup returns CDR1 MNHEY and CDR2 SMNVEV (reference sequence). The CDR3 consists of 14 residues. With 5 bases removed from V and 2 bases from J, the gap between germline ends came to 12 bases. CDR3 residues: CASSPWTANTEAFF. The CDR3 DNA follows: TGTGCCAGCAGTCCCTGGACAGCTAACACTGAAGCTTTCTTT.

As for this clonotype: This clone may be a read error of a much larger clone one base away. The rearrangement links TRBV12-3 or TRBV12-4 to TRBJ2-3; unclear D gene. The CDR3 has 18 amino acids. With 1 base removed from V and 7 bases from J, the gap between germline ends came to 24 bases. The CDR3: CASSLVPRMAVLPNTQYF. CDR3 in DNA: TGTGCCAGCAGTTTAGTCCCGAGGATGGCCGTCCTACCGAATACGCAGTATTTT.

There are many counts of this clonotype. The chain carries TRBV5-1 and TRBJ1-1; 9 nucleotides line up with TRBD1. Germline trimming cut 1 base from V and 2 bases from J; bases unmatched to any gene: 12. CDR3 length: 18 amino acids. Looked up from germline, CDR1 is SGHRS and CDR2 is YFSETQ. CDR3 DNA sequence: TGCGCCAGCAGCTTGCAGGGTTCGGGACAGGGATCAAACACTGAAGCTTTCTTT. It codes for CASSLQGSGQGSNTEAFF.

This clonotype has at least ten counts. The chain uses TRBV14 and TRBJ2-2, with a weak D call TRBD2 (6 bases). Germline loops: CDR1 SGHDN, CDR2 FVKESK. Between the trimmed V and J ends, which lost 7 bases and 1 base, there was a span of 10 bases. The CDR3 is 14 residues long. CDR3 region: CASKLRENTGELFF. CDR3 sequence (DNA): TGTGCCAGCAAGTTGCGGGAGAACACCGGGGAGCTGTTTTTT.

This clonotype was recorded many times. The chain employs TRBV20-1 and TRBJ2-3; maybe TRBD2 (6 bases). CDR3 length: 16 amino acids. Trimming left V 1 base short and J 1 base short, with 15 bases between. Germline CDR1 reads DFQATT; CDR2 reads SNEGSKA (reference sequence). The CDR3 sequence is CSARGEDKRGTDTQYF. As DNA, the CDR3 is TGCAGTGCTAGAGGGGAGGACAAACGAGGCACAGATACGCAGTATTTT.

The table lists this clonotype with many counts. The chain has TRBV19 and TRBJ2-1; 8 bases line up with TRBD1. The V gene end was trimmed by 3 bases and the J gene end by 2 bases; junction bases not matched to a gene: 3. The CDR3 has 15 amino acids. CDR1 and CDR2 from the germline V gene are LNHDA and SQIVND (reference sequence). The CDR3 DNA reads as TGTGCCAGTAGTATGGGACAGGTCGCCTACAATGAGCAGTTCTTC. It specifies CASSMGQVAYNEQFF.

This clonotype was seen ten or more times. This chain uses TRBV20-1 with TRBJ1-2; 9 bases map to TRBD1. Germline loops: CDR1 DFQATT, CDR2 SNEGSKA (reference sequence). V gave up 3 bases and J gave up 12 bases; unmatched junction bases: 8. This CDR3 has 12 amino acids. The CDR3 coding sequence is TGCAGTGCTAGCCGGGACAGGGAAGCGGACACCTTC. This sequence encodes CSASRDREADTF.

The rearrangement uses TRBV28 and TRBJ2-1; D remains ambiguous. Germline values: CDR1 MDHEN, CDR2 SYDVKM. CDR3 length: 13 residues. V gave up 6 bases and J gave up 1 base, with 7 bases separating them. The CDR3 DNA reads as TGTGCCAGCAGCTCAAGATCCTACAATGAGCAGTTCTTC. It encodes CASSSRSYNEQFF. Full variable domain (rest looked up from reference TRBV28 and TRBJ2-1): DVKVTQSSRYLVKRTGEKVFLECVQDMDHENMFWYRQDPGLGLRLIYFSYDVKMKEKGDIPEGYSVSREKKERFSLILESASTNQTSMYLCASSSRSYNEQFFGPGTRLTVL.

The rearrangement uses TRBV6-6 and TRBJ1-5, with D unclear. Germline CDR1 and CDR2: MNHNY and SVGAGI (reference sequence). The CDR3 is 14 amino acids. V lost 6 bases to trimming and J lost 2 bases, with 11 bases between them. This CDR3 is CASSQVTGNQPQHF. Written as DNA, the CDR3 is TGTGCCAGCAGCCAGGTGACCGGCAATCAGCCCCAGCATTTT.

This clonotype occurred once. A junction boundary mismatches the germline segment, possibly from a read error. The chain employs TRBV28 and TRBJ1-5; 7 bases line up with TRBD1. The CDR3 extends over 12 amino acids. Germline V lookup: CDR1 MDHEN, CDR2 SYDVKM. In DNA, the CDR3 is TGTGCCAGCAGGCCCAACAGGGGACCTCCGCTTTTT. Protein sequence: CASRPNRGPPLF. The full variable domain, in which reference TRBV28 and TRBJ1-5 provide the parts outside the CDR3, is DVKVTQSSRYLVKRTGEKVFLECVQDMDHENMFWYRQDPGLGLRLIYFSYDVKMKEKGDIPEGYSVSREKKERFSLILESASTNQTSMYLCASRPNRGPPLFGDGTRLSIL.

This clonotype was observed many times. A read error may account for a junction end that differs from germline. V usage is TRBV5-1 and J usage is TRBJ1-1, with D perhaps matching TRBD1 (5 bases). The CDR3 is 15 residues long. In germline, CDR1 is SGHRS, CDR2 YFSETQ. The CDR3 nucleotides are TGTGCCAGCAGCTTGGGACGGCCCGGGGGCACTGAAGCTTTCTTT. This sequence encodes CASSLGRPGGTEAFF.

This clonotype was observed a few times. The CDR3 DNA follows: TGTGCCAGCAGTTCGGTGACAGGTTACTACAATGAGCAGTTCTTC. It specifies CASSSVTGYYNEQFF. This chain links TRBV6-2 or TRBV6-3 with TRBJ2-1; D is perhaps TRBD1 (6 bases). Trimming shortened V by 4 bases and J by 3 bases, and 13 bases separated the two germline ends. CDR3 length: 15 amino acids. Germline CDR1 is MNHEY and CDR2 is SVGEGT.

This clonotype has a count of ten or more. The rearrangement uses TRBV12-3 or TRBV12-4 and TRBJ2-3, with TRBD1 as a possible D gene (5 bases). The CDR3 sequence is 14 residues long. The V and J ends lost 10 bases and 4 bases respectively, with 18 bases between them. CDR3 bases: TGTGCCATCAGCAGGGATACTGGCCCAGATACGCAGTATTTT. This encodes CAISRDTGPDTQYF.

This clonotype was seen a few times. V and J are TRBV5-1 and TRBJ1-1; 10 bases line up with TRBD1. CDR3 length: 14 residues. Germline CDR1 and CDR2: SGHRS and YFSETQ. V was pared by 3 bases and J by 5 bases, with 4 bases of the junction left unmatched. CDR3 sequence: CASSWGQGSTEAFF. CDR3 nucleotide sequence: TGCGCCAGCAGCTGGGGACAGGGGAGTACTGAAGCTTTCTTT.

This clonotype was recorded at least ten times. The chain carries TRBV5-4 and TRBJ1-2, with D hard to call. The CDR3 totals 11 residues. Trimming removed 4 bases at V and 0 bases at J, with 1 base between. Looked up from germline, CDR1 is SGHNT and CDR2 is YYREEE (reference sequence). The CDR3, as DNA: TGTGCCAGCAGCGCTAACTATGGCTACACCTTC. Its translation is CASSANYGYTF.

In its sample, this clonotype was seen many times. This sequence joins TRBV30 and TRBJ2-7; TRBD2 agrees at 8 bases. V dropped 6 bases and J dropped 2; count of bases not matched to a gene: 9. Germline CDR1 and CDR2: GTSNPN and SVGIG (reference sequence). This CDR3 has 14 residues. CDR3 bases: TGTGCCTGTCCCAGCGGGGGTGGGACCTACGAGCAGTACTTC. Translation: CACPSGGGTYEQYF.

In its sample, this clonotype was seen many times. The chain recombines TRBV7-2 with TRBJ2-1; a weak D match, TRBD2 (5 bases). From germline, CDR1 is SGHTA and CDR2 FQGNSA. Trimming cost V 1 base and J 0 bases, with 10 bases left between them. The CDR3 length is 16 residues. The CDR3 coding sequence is TGTGCCAGCAGCTTAGTTTCGGGGAGCTCCTACAATGAGCAGTTCTTC. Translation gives CASSLVSGSSYNEQFF.

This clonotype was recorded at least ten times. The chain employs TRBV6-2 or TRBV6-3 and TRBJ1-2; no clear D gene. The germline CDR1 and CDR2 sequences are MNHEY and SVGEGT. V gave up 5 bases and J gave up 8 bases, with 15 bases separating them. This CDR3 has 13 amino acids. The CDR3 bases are TGTGCCAGCAGTGGGAGACGGTCTAGGGGCTACACCTTC. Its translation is CASSGRRSRGYTF.

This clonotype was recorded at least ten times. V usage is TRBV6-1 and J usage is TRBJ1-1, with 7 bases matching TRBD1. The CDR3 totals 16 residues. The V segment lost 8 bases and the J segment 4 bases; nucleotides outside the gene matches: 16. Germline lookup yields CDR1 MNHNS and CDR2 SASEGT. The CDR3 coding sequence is TGTGCCAGCCTTCGACAGGGTTGGAAATTGAGCACTGAAGCTTTCTTT. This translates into CASLRQGWKLSTEAFF.

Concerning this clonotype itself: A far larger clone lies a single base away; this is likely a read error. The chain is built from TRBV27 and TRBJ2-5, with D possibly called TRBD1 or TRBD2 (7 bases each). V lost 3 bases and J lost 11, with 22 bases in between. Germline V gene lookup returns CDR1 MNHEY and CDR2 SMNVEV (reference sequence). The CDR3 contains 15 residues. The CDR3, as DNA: TGTGCCAGCAGTTTCGGGGAGGGGGCCGGGAATGAGCAGTACTTC. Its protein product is CASSFGEGAGNEQYF.

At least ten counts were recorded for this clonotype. In nucleotides, the CDR3 is TGTGCCAGCAGCGTAGTGGCTAGCGGGAGTGGGTCAGATACGCAGTATTTT. Translated, it gives CASSVVASGSGSDTQYF. The rearrangement links TRBV9 to TRBJ2-3; 10 bases align to TRBD2. The CDR3 loop spans 17 amino acids. V gave up 0 bases and J gave up 4 bases; unmatched junction bases: 8. Germline V gene data show CDR1 as SGDLS and CDR2 as YYNGEE. Full variable domain (remainder filled in from reference TRBV9 and TRBJ2-3): DSGVTQTPKHLITATGQRVTLRCSPRSGDLSVYWYQQSLDQGLQFLIQYYNGEERAKGNILERFSAQQFPDLHSELNLSSLELGDSALYFCASSVVASGSGSDTQYFGPGTRLTVL.

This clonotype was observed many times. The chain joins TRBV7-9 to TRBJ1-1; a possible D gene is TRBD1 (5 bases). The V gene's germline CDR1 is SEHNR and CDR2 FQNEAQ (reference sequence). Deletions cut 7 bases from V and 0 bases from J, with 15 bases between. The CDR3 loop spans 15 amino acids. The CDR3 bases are TGTGCCAGCAAATCCGGGGGGACCATGAACACTGAAGCTTTCTTT. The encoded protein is CASKSGGTMNTEAFF.

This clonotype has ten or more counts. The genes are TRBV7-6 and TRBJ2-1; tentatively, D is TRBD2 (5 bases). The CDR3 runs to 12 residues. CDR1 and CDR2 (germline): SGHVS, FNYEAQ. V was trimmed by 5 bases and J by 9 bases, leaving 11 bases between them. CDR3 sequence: CASSTSRGEQFF. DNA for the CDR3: TGTGCCAGCAGCACCAGTCGGGGTGAGCAGTTCTTC.

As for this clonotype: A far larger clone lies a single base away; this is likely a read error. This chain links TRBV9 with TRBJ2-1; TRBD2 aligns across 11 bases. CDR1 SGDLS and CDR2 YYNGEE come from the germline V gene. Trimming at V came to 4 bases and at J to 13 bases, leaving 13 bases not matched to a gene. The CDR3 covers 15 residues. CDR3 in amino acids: CASSYSGRAPETQFF. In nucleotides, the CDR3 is TGTGCCAGCAGCTATAGCGGGAGGGCCCCAGAGACCCAGTTCTTC.

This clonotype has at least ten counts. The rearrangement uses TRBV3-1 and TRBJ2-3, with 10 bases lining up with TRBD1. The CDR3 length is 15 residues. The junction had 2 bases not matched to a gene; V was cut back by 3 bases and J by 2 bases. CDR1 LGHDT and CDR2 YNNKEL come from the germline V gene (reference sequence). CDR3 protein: CASSQGQGITDTQYF. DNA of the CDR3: TGTGCCAGCAGCCAGGGACAGGGGATCACAGATACGCAGTATTTT.